This record concerns one TCR beta chain sequence. The target antigen is unknown. This sample is drawn from a study of Graves' ophthalmopathy and Graves' hyperthyroidism. RNA transcripts were the source from which TCR beta CDR3 regions were amplified. Amplification began with first-round RT-PCR using HTBI primers, then second-round multiplex PCR was performed. TCRdb re-called the multiplex PCR reads with MiXCR, one entry per CDR3 protein. Of some 350,000 distinct CDR3 sequences in the sample, about a sixth were seen once. General study points: In separating ophthalmopathy from stable hyperthyroidism, a 13-signature model achieved roughly 89% sensitivity and about 80% specificity.

There are 16 residues in the CDR3. V shed 2 bases and J 4 bases; nucleotides not matched to a gene: 10. The germline V gene has CDR1 SGHAT and CDR2 FQNNGV. A follow-up of 18 months without ophthalmopathy meant that hyperthyroidism was stable. If patients had other autoimmune diseases, uncontrolled infections, pregnancy or lactation, they were excluded. A volume of around 9.5 ml of fresh peripheral blood supplied the PBMCs. What was sequenced was peripheral blood. The gene calls are TRBV11-2 and TRBJ2-7; 8 bases map to TRBD1. This sequence originates from an adult woman with stable Graves' hyperthyroidism. The CDR3 reads CASSLSRDRFLYEQYF. CDR3 bases: TGTGCCAGCAGCTTATCCCGGGACAGGTTTCTGTACGAGCAGTACTTC.